The TCR beta chain described here comes from a study of T cells in Graves' hyperthyroidism and ophthalmopathy. The study's findings and limits: Ophthalmopathy could be told apart from stable hyperthyroidism with a 13 V-J model. Blood also showed most of the thyroid clonotypes that were expanded above 0.001.

TCR beta CDR3 regions were amplified from RNA transcripts. An initial round of RT-PCR targeting the TCR CDR3 relied on the HTBI primer set. From the multiplex PCR reads, TCRdb called clonotypes with MiXCR, one entry per CDR3 protein. The sample carries 500,000 to 600,000 distinct CDR3 sequences, 46% recorded once. In this sample, this clonotype turned up many times. Its target is unknown. The sample consisted of peripheral blood or thyroid tissue (not recorded which). This sequence was found in an adult woman with Graves' disease, either hyperthyroidism or ophthalmopathy (not recorded which).

The CDR3 sequence is CSARDFSGRSTGELFF. For the CDR3, the DNA is TGCAGTGCTAGAGATTTTAGCGGGAGATCCACCGGGGAGCTGTTTTTT. The chain carries TRBV20-1 and TRBJ2-2; 9 bases map to TRBD2. With V trimmed by 0 bases and J by 4 bases, 6 bases remained unmatched. In germline, CDR1 is DFQATT, CDR2 SNEGSKA (reference sequence). The CDR3 covers 16 residues.